The T cell receptor (beta chain) under discussion was sequenced for a study of CD8+ T cells in alopecia areata. Broader study findings: Lesional tissue from the scalp (especially in alopecia totalis/universalis) showed higher clonality than normal scalp. Normal skin's resident alphabeta T cells are also sequenced in scalp samples.

The V segment lost 4 bases and the J segment 5 bases; nucleotides outside the gene matches: 5. CDR1 and CDR2 (germline): NSHNY, SYGAGN. The length of the CDR3 is 14 residues. Only a few counts were recorded for this clone. The antigen remains undetermined. The gene names given are mouse names. Read sequence stops 4 residues before the CDR3 end, and the germline J gene provides the missing end. Cells from pooled cutaneous lymph nodes were sorted by CD4, CD8alpha, NKG2D, NKG2ACE and other markers. RNA was extracted and reverse transcribed into cDNA as the sequencing template. Generated by immunoSEQ multiplex PCR, the TCRdb table keeps only in-frame clones and is missing some. The data list about 300,000 clones, none observed once; roughly 1.2% falls to the top ten.

The specimen was CD4+ T cells sorted from a lymph node. This rearrangement joins TRBV13-1 to TRBJ2-1; 8 bases agree with TRBD1. This sequence was found in a C3H/HeJ mouse with alopecia areata. The mouse line has the MHC haplotype H2-k. The sequenced CDR3 bases are TGTGCCAGCAGTCGACAGGGGCGGGATGCT. Amino acids: CASSRQGRDA. The CDR3 as a whole reads CASSRQGRDAEQFF.